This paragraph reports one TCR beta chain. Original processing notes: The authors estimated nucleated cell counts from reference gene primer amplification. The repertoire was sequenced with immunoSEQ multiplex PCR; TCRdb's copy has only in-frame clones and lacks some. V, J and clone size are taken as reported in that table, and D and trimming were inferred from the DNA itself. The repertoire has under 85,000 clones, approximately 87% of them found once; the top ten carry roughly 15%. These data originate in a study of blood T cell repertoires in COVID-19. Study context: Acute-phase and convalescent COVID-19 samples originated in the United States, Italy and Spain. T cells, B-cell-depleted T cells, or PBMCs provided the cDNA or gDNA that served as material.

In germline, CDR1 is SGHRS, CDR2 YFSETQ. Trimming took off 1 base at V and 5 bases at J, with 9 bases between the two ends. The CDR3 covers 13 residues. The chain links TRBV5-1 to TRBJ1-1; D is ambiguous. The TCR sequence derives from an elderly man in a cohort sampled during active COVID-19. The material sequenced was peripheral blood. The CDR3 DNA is TGCGCCAGCAGCTTGAACGGGAAAACTGAAGCTTTCTTT. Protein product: CASSLNGKTEAFF.